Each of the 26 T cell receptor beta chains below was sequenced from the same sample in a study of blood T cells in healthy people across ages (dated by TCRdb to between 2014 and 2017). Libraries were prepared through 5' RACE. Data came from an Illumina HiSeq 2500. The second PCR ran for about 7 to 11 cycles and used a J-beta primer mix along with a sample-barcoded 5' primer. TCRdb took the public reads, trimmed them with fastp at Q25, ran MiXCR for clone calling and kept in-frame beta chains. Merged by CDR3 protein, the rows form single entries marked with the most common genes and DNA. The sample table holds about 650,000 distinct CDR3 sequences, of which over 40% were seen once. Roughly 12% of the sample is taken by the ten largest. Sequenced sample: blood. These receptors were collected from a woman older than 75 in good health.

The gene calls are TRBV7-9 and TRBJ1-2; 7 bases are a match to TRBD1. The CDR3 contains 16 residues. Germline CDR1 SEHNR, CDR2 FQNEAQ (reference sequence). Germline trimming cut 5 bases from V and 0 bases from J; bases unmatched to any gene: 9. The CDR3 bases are TGTGCCAGCAGCCTTCCGACAGGGTTAGCTAACTATGGCTACACCTTC. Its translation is CASSLPTGLANYGYTF.

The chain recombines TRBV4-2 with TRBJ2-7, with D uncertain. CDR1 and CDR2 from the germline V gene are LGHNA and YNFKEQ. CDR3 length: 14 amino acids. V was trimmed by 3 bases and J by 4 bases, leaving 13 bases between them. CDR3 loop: CASSQEMGSYEQYF. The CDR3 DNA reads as TGTGCCAGCAGCCAGGAGATGGGTTCGTACGAGCAGTACTTC.

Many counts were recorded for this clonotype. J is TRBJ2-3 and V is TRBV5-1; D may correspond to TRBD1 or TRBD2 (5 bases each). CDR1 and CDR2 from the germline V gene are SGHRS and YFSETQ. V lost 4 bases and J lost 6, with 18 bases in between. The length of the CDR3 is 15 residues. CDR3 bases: TGCGCCAGCAGCCCTGGGACGGCGAGACGGGATACGCAGTATTTT. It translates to CASSPGTARRDTQYF.

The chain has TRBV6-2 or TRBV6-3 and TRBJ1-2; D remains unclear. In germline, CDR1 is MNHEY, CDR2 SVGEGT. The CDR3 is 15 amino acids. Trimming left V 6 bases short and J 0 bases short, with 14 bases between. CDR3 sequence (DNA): TGTGCCAGCAGCCCCTTGGACGGCCCTAACTATGGCTACACCTTC. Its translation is CASSPLDGPNYGYTF.

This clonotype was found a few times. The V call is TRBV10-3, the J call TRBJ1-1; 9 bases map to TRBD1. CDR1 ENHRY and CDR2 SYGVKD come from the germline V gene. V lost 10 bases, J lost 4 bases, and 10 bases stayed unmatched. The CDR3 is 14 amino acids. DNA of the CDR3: TGTGCCACCGCCCCTGGGACAGGGCCCACTGAAGCTTTCTTT. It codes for CATAPGTGPTEAFF.

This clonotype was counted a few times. CDR3 in amino acids: CASSLAVYQETQYF. CDR3 nucleotides: TGTGCCAGCAGTTTAGCCGTGTACCAAGAGACCCAGTACTTC. V is TRBV12-3 or TRBV12-4 and J is TRBJ2-5; no firm D call. Trimming removed 0 bases from V and 0 bases from J, with 5 bases in between. The CDR3 runs 14 residues.

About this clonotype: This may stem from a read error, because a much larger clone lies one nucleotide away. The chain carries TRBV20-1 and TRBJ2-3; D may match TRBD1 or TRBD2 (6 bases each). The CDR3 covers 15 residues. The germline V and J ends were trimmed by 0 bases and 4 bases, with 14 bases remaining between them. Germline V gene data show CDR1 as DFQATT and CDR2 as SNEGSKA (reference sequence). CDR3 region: CSARDQGGRADTQYF. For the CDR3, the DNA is TGCAGTGCTAGAGATCAAGGGGGGCGGGCAGATACGCAGTATTTT.

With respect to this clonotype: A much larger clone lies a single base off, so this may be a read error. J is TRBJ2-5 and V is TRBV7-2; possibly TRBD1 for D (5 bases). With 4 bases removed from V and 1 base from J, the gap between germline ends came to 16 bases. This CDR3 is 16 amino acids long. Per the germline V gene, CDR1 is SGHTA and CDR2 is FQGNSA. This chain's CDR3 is CASSSYTTGCQETQYF. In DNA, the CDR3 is TGTGCCAGCAGCTCGTATACCACAGGATGCCAAGAGACCCAGTACTTC.

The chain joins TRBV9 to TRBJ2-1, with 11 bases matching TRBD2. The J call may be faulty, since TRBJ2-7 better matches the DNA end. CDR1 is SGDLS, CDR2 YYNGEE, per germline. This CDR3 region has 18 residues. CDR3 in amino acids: CASSARLAGRGSYNEQYF. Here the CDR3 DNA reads TGTGCCAGCAGCGCCAGACTAGCGGGACGCGGATCCTACAATGAGCAGTACTTC.

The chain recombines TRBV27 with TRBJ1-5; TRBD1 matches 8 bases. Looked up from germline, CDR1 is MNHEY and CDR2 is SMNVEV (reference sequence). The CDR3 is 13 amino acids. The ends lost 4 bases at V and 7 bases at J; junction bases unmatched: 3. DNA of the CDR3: TGTGCCAGCAGTTCAGGGGGCGTGCAGCCCCAGCATTTT. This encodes CASSSGGVQPQHF.

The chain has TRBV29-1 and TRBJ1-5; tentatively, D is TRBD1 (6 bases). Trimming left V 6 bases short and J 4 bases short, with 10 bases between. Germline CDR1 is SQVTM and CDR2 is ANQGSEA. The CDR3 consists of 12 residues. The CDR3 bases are TGCAGCGTCGGGACAAAGAATCAGCCCCAGCATTTT. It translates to CSVGTKNQPQHF.

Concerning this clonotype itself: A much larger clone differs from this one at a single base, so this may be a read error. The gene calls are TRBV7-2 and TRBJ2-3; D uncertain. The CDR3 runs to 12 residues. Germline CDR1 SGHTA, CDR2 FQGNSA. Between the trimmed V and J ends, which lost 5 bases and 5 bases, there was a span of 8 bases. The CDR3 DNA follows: TGTGCCAGCAGCCCGCCTCTAGATACGCAGTATTTT. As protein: CASSPPLDTQYF.

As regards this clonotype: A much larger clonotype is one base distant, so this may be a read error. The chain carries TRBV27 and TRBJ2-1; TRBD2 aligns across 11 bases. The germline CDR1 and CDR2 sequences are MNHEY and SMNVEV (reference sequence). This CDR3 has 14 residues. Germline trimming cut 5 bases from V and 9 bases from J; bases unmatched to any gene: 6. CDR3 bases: TGTGCCAGCAGTGTAGCGGGGGGGCGGGGTGAGCAGTTCTTC. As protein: CASSVAGGRGEQFF.

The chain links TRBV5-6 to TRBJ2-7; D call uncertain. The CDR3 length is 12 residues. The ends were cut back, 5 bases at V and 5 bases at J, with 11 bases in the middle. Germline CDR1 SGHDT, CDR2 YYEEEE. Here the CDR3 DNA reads TGTGCCAGCAGGGCCGAGGCCGACGAGCAGTACTTC. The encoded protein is CASRAEADEQYF.

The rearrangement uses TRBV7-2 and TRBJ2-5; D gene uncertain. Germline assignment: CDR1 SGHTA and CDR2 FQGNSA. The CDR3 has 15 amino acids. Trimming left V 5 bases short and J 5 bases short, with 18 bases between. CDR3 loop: CASSITWAIDETQYF. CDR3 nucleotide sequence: TGTGCCAGCAGCATAACTTGGGCTATCGATGAGACCCAGTACTTC.

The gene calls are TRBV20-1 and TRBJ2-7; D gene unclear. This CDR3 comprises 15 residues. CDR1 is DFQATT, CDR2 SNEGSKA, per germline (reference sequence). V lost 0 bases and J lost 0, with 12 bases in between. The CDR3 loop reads CSARERPLPSYEQYF. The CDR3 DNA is TGCAGTGCTAGAGAGAGGCCTCTGCCCTCCTACGAGCAGTACTTC.

Here the CDR3 DNA reads TGTGCCAGCAGCAAGGGACAGGGGGACTATGGCTACACCTTC. Amino acid sequence: CASSKGQGDYGYTF. V usage is TRBV21-1 and J usage is TRBJ1-2; the D call in the table, TRBD1, was not verified against the DNA. TRBV21-1 is a documented pseudogene. This CDR3 contains 14 residues.

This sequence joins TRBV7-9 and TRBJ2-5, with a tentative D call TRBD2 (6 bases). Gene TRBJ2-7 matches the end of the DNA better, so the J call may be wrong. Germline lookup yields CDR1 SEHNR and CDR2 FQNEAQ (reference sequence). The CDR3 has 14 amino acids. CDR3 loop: CASTTNVMGGEQYF. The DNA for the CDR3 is TGTGCCAGCACCACCAATGTCATGGGGGGCGAGCAGTACTTC.

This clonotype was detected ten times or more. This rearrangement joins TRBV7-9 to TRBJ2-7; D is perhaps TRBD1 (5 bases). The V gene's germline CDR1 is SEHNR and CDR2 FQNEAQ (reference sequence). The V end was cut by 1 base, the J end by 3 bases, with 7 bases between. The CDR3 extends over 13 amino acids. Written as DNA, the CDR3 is TGTGCCAGCAGCTTAGGGGGCAACTACGAGCAGTACTTC. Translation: CASSLGGNYEQYF.

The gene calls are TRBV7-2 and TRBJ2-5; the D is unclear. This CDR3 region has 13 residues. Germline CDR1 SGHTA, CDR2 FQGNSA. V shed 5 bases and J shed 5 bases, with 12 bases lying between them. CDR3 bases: TGTGCCAGCAGCCCGAGTTATGGGGAGACCCAGTACTTC. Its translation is CASSPSYGETQYF.

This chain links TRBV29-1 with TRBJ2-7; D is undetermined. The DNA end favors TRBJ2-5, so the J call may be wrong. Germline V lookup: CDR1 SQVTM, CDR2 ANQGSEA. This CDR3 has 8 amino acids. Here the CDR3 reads CSDETQYF. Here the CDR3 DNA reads TGCAGCGACGAGACCCAGTACTTC.

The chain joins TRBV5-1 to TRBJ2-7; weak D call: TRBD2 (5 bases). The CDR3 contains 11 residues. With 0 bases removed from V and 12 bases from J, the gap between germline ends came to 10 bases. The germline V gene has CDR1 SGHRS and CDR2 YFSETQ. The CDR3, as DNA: TGCGCCAGCAGCTTGGCCGGGAAGAGGTACTTC. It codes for CASSLAGKRYF.

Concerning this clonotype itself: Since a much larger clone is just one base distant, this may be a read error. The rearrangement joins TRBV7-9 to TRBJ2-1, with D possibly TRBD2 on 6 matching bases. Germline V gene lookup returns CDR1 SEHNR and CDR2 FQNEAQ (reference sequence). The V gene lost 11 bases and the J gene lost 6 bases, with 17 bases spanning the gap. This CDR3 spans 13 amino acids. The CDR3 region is CAAAGSTCNEQFF. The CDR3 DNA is TGTGCCGCTGCGGGGTCCACCTGCAATGAGCAGTTCTTC. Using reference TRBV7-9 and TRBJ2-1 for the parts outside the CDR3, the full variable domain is DTGVSQNPRHKITKRGQNVTFRCDPISEHNRLYWYRQTLGQGPEFLTYFQNEAQLEKSRLLSDRFSAERPKGSFSTLEIQRTEQGDSAMYLCAAAGSTCNEQFFGPGTRLTVL.

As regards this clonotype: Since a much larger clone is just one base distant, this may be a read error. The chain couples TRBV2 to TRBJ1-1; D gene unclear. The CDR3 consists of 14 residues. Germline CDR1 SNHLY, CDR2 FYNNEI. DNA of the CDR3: TGTGTCACCAAGACCGCGGGAGAAAACACTGAAGCTTTCTTT. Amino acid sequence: CVTKTAGENTEAFF.

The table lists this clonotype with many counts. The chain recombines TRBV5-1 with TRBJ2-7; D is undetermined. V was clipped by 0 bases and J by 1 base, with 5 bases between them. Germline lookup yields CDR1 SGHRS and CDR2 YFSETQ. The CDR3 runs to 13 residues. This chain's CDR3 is CASSLGASYEQYF. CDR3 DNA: TGCGCCAGCAGCTTGGGGGCGTCCTACGAGCAGTACTTC.

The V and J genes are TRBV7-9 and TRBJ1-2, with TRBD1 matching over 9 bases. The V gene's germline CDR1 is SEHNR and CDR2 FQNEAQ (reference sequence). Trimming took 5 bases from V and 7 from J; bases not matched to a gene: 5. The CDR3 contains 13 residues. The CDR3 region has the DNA TGTGCCAGCAGCGAGGGACAGGGTTTTGGCTACACCTTC. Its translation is CASSEGQGFGYTF.